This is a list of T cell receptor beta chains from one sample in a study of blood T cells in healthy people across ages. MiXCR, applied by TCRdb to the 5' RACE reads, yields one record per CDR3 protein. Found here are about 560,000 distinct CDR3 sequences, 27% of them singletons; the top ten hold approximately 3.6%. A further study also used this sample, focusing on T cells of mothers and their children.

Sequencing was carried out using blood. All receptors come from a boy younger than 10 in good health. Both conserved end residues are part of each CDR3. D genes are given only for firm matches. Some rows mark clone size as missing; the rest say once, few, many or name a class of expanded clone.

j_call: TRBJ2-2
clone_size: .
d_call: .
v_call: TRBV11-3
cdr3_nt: TGTGCCAGCAGCTTAAATAGGGCCGGGGAGCTGTTTTTT
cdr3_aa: CASSLNRAGELFF

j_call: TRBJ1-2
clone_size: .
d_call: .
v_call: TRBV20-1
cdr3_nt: TGCAGTGCCCGGGATAACTATGGCTACACCTTC
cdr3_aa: CSARDNYGYTF

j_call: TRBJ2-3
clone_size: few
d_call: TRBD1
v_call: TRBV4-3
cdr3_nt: TGCGCCAGCAGCCAAGATATGGGACAGCGCACAGATACGCAGTATTTT
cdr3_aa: CASSQDMGQRTDTQYF

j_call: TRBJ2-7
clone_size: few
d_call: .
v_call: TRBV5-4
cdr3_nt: TGTGCCAGCAGCTCGCCAGGGGCGGGAACCTCCTACGAGCAGTACTTC
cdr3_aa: CASSSPGAGTSYEQYF

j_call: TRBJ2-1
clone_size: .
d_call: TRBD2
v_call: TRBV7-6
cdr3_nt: TGTGCCAGCAGCTTACCTGGGGGGACCTCTAGCGGAGGCTCCTACAATGAGCAGTTCTTC
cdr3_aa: CASSLPGGTSSGGSYNEQFF

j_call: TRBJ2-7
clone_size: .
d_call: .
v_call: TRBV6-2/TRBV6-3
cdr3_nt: TGTGCCACCTCAAAACGGGATACAGACGAGCAGTACTTC
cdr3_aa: CATSKRDTDEQYF

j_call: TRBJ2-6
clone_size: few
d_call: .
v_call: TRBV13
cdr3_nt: TGTGCCAGCAGCCCCTCCGGGTGGGGTGGAGGGGCTGGGGCCAACGTCCTGACTTTC
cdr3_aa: CASSPSGWGGGAGANVLTF

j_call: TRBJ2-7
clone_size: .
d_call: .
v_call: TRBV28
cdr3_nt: TGTGCCAGCAGTCCGGCGGGAACAGGGCTCTACGAGCAGTACTTC
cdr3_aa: CASSPAGTGLYEQYF

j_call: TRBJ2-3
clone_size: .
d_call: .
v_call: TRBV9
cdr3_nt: TGTGCCAGCAGCTCTAGCCTCCGGGACCGAACTTCTGTGGCGCAGTATTTT
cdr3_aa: CASSSSLRDRTSVAQYF

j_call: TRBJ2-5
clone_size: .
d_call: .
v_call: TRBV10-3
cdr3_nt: TGTGCCATCAGTCGGGTCCAGGGAGTAGAGACCCAGTACTTC
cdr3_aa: CAISRVQGVETQYF

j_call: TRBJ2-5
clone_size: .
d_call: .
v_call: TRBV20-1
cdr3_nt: TGCAGTGCTAGAGATATAGGGCAGCAAGAGACCCAGTACTTC
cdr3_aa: CSARDIGQQETQYF

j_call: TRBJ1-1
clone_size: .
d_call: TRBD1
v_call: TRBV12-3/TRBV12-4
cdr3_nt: TGTGCCAGCAGTTTAGCTTGGACAGGCACTGAAGCTTTCTTT
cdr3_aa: CASSLAWTGTEAFF

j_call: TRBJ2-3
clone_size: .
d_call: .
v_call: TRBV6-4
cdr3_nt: TGTGCCAGCAGTAAATCAACAACAGATACGCAGTATTTT
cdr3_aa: CASSKSTTDTQYF

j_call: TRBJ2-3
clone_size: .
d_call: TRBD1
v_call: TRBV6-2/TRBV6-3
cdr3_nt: TGTGCCAGCAGTTACTCGGGACAGGGCACAGATACGCAGTATTTT
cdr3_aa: CASSYSGQGTDTQYF

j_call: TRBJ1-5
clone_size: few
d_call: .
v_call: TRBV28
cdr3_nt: TGTGCCAGCAGTCCCCTGGGGCGGACCCAGCATTTT
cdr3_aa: CASSPLGRTQHF

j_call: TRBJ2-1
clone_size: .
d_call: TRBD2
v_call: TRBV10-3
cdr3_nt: TGTGCCATCAGTGCGTTTAGCGCGGGGGGTAGCTCCTACAATGAGCAGTTCTTC
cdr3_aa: CAISAFSAGGSSYNEQFF

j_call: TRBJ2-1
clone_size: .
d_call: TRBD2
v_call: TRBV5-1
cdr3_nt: TGCGCCAGCAGCTTGGATGCTAGCGGGAGGGCCTTTGAGCAGTTCTTC
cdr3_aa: CASSLDASGRAFEQFF

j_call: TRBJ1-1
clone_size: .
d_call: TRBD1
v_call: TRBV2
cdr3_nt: TGTGCCAGCAGACGCGACAGGGGAGCTGAAGCTTTCTTT
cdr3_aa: CASRRDRGAEAFF

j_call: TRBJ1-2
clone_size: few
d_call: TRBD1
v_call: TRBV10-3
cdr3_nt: TGTGCCATCAGAGAGACAGGGGACGGCTACACCTTC
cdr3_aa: CAIRETGDGYTF

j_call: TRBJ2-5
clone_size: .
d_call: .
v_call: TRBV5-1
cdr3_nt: TGCGCCAGCAGCTCTCTACAGGGCGGGGAGACCCAGTACTTC
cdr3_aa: CASSSLQGGETQYF

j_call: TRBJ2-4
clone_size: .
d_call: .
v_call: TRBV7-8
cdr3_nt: TGCGCCAGCAGCCCAGAAAGATGGGGAGCCAAAAACATTCAGTACTTC
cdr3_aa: CASSPERWGAKNIQYF

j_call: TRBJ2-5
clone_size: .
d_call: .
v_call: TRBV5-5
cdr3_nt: TGTGCCAGCAGCTTGGTTTTCCCCAAAGAGACCCAGTACTTC
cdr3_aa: CASSLVFPKETQYF

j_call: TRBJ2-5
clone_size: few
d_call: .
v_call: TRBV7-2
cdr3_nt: TGTGCCAGCAGCGTAACAGAGGCCCAGTACTTC
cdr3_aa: CASSVTEAQYF

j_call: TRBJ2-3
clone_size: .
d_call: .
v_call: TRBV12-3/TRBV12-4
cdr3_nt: TGTGCCAGCTGTCGACTAGTGGCAGATACGCAGTATTTT
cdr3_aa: CASCRLVADTQYF

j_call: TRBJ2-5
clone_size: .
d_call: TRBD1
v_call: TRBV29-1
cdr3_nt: TGCAGCGTTGGACAGGGGCACGAAGAGACCCAGTACTTC
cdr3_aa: CSVGQGHEETQYF

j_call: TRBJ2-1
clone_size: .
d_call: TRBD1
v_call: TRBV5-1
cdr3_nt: TGCGCCAGCAGCTTCTACCCGGGACAGGGGGCCTACAATGAGCAGTTCTTC
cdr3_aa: CASSFYPGQGAYNEQFF

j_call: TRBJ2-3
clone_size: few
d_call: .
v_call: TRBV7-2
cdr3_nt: TGTGCCAGCAGCCCCACCCGGGCTAGCGACACAGATACGCAGTATTTT
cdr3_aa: CASSPTRASDTDTQYF

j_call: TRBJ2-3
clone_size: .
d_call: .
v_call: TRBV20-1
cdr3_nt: TGCAGTGCTAGAGATCCCCAGGGTTTGACAGATACGCAGTATTTT
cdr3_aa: CSARDPQGLTDTQYF

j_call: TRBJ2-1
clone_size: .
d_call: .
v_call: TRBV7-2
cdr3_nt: TGTGCCAGCAGCTTAGGAGGGCGGCCCTACAATGAGCAGTTCTTC
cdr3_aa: CASSLGGRPYNEQFF

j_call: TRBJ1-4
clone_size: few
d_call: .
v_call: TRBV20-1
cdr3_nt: TGCAGTGCTAGAGAGGGGGGTAAAGAAAAACTGTTTTTT
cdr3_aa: CSAREGGKEKLFF

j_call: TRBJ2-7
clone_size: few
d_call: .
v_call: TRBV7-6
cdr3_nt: TGTGCCAGCAGCTTAGCTTCGACGACGAGCTCCTACGAGCAGTACTTC
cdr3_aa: CASSLASTTSSYEQYF

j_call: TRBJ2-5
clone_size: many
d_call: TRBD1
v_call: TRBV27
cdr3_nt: TGTGCCAGCAGTCGAACAGGGGGGGAGACCCAGTACTTC
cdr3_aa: CASSRTGGETQYF

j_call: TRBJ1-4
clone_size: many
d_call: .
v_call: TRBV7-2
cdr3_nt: TGTGCCAGCAGCCCCGTGGGGCCGTACAGTGGGAATGAAAAACTGTTTTTT
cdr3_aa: CASSPVGPYSGNEKLFF

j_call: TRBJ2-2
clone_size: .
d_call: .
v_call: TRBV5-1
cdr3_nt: TGCGCCAGCAGCTTCGGCGGGACGGCCGGGGAGCTGTTTTTT
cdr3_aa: CASSFGGTAGELFF

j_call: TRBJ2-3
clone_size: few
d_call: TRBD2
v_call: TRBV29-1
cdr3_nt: TGCAGCGTCCCGACCCCAGCGGGGGGGCCGGATACGCAGTATTTT
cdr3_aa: CSVPTPAGGPDTQYF

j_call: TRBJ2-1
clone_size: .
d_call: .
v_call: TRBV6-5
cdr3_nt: TGTGCCAGCAGTTACTCGAGGCAGCACAATGAGCAGTTCTTC
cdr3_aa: CASSYSRQHNEQFF

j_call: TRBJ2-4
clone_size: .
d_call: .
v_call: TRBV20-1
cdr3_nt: TGCAGTGGCGGGACAGATTCTCTACTAGCCAAAAACATTCAGTACTTC
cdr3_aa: CSGGTDSLLAKNIQYF

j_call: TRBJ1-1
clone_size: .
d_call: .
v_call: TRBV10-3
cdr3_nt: TGTGCCATCAGTGAGCCGGGGGCAGCCGGGGGGGCGAACACTGAAGCTTTCTTT
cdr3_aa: CAISEPGAAGGANTEAFF

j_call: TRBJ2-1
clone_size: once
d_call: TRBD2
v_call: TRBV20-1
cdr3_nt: TGCAGTGCTAGAGATCTCCAGCGGGGGGAGTGGAATGAGCAGTTCTTC
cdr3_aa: CSARDLQRGEWNEQFF

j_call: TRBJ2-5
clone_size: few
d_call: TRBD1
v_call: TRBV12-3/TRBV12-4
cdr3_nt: TGTGCCAGCAGACCGAGACAGGGAGAGACCCAGTACTTC
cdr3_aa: CASRPRQGETQYF

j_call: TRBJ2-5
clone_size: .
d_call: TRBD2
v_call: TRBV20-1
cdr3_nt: TGCAGTGCTATAGAGACTAGCGGGAAGACCCAGTACTTC
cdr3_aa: CSAIETSGKTQYF

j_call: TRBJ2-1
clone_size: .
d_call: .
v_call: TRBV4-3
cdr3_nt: TGCGCCAGCAGCCAAGAAAGGGAGGGACAGCCCTTTGTTGGATATGAGCAGTTCTTC
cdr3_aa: CASSQEREGQPFVGYEQFF

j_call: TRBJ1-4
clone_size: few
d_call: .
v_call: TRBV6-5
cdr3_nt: TGTGCCAGCAGTTACCGGACAGATAATGAAAAACTGTTTTTT
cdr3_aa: CASSYRTDNEKLFF

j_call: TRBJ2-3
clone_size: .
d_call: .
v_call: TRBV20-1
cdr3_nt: TGCAGTGCTAGACCTCTACCCAGCGGAGATACGCAGTATTTT
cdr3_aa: CSARPLPSGDTQYF

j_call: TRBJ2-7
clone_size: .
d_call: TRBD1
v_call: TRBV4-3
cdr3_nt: TGCGCCAGCAGCCAAAGGGGGACAGGGGTTTCCTACGAGCAGTACTTC
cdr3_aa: CASSQRGTGVSYEQYF

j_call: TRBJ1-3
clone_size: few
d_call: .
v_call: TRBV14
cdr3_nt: TGTGCCAGCAGCCATGGCGGGTCAGGAAACACCATATATTTT
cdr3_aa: CASSHGGSGNTIYF

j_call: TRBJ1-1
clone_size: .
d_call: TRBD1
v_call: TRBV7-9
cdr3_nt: TGTGCCAGCAGCCCGACGACAGGGGCCAACACTGAAGCTTTCTTT
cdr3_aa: CASSPTTGANTEAFF

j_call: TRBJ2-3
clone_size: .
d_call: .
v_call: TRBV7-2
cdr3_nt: TGTGCCAGCAGCCCCCGGGGCTATACGCAGTATTTT
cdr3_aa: CASSPRGYTQYF

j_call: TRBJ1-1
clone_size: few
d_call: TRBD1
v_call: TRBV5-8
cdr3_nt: TGTGCCAGCAGCGTCTACAGGGGTAGGACTGAAGCTTTCTTT
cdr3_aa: CASSVYRGRTEAFF

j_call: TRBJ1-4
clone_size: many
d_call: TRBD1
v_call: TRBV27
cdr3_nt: TGTGCCAGCAGTTTTACAGGGGCTGATGAAAAACTGTTTTTT
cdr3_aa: CASSFTGADEKLFF

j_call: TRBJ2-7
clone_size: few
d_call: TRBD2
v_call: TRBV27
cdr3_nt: TGTGCCAGCAGTCGGACTAGCGGGAGGCCTCCCTACGAGCAGTACTTC
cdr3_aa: CASSRTSGRPPYEQYF

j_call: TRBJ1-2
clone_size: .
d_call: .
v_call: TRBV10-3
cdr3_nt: TGTGCCATCAGCGACTCAGGGCGTAACTATGGCTACACCTTC
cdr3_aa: CAISDSGRNYGYTF

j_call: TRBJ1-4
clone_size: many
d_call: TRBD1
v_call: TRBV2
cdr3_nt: TGTGCCAGCAGTAACAGGGGATTTAATGAAAAACTGTTTTTT
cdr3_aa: CASSNRGFNEKLFF

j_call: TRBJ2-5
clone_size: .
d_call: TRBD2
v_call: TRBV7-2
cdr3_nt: TGTGCCAGCAGCCTCTCAGGACTAGCGGCCCAGACCCAGTACTTC
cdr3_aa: CASSLSGLAAQTQYF

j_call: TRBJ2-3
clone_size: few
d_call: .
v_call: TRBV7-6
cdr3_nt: TGTGCCAGCAGCCGGGGGGCCGTAACTACAGATACGCAGTATTTT
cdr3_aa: CASSRGAVTTDTQYF